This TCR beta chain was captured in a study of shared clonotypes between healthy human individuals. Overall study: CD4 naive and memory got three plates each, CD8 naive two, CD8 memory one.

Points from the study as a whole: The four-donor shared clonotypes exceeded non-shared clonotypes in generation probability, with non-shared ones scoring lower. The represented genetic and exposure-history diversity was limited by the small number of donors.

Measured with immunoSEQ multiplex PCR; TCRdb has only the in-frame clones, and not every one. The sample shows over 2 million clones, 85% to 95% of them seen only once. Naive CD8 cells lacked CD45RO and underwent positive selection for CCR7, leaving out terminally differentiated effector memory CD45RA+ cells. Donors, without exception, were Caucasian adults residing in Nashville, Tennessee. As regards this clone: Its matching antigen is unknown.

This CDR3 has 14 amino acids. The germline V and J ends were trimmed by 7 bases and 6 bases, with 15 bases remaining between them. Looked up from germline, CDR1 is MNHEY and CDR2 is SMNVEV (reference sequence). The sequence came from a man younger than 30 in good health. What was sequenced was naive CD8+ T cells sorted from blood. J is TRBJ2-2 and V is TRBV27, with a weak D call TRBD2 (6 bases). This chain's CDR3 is CASTTGGFPGELFF. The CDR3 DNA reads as TGTGCCAGCACCACTGGGGGGTTCCCCGGGGAGCTGTTTTTT.